The 6 T cell receptor beta chains reported below all come from one sample, sequenced in a study of shared clonotypes between healthy human individuals. The naive CD8 population came from CD45RO-negative cells selected for CCR7, without terminally differentiated effector memory CD45RA+ cells. Generated by immunoSEQ multiplex PCR, the TCRdb table keeps only in-frame clones and is missing some. The table includes fewer than 1 million clones, about 96% detected once. Source material: naive CD8+ T cells sorted from blood. Every receptor here comes from a man younger than 40 in good health.

This chain connects TRBV7-9 to TRBJ2-1; possible D gene TRBD1, 6 bases. CDR1 is SEHNR and CDR2 is FQNEAQ in the germline V gene (reference sequence). The length of the CDR3 is 18 residues. V shed 6 bases and J shed 0 bases, with 21 bases lying between them. The CDR3 loop is CASRHRSGQLSSYNEQFF. In DNA, the CDR3 is TGTGCCAGCAGGCACCGGAGCGGACAGCTGAGCTCCTACAATGAGCAGTTCTTC.

This chain joins TRBV29-1 and TRBJ1-1; TRBD1 aligns across 9 bases. CDR1 is SQVTM and CDR2 is ANQGSEA in the germline V gene. The CDR3 has 17 amino acids. The V gene end was trimmed by 1 base and the J gene end by 5 bases; junction bases not matched to a gene: 14. CDR3 loop: CSVEALRTGDIGTEAFF. In nucleotides, the CDR3 is TGCAGCGTTGAAGCCCTCAGGACAGGGGATATAGGGACTGAAGCTTTCTTT.

The rearrangement joins TRBV6-1 to TRBJ2-7; TRBD2 aligns across 7 bases. The CDR3 sequence is 16 residues long. CDR1 is MNHNS, CDR2 SASEGT, per germline. V shed 6 bases and J 1 base; nucleotides not matched to a gene: 12. The chain's CDR3 is CASRENSGWDSYEQYF. For the CDR3, the DNA is TGTGCCAGCAGAGAAAATAGCGGGTGGGATTCCTACGAGCAGTACTTC.

The gene calls are TRBV6-6 and TRBJ2-7; D perhaps matches TRBD2 (5 bases). The CDR3 runs 16 residues. Trimming cost V 0 bases and J 3 bases, with 15 bases left between them. CDR1 MNHNY and CDR2 SVGAGI come from the germline V gene (reference sequence). The CDR3 reads CASSYSRAEADYEQYF. CDR3 DNA: TGTGCCAGCAGTTACTCGAGGGCGGAGGCCGACTACGAGCAGTACTTC.

This clone appeared a single time. This chain connects TRBV4-3 to TRBJ1-1; D uncertain. V lost 0 bases and J lost 1, with 12 bases in between. Germline V lookup: CDR1 LGHNA, CDR2 YSLEER. The CDR3 has 16 amino acids. The CDR3 loop is CASSQDFSQKNTEAFF. The CDR3 DNA reads as TGCGCCAGCAGCCAAGATTTTAGCCAGAAGAACACTGAAGCTTTCTTT.

The count of this clone is one. The J gene is TRBJ2-3, the V gene TRBV27, with 7 bases lining up with TRBD1. J was trimmed by 0 bases and V by 3 bases; bases with no gene match: 3. Germline CDR1 reads MNHEY; CDR2 reads SMNVEV (reference sequence). The CDR3 is 15 amino acids. CDR3 in amino acids: CASSLQDRSTDTQYF. The CDR3 bases are TGTGCCAGCAGTTTGCAGGACAGGAGCACAGATACGCAGTATTTT.